This TCR beta chain was obtained from a study of blood T cells in healthy people across ages (dated by TCRdb to about 2015). Some background on the complete study: Template switching captured roughly one uniquely barcoded TCR beta cDNA molecule per two T cells in model experiments. The study analyzed two additional independent replicas of 1 million unique cDNA reads from the same blood draw for two donors, one aged 18 to 29 and one aged 80 or older. To avoid experimental bias, donors of different ages were distributed randomly across sequencing lanes. The study measured age-related changes in TCR beta repertoire diversity using deep sequencing normalized with unique cDNA molecular identifiers. The donors were split into four age groups: young (average 16 years), middle-aged (roughly 39), aged (more than 60) and long-lived (roughly 88). What the research found in general, with its limitations: Observed TCR beta diversity correlated strongly with the percentage of naive T cells measured by flow cytometry. Because donor CMV infection status was unknown, age-related changes in expanded clonotypes were potentially confounded. As age increased, observed TCR beta diversity per million T cells dropped in a roughly linear way, and a significant reduction was already evident by age about 40. Compared with the aged group, the long-lived group had more naive CD4+ T cells, fewer expanded clones and increased TCR diversity, suggesting age selection. Total diversity estimates from one million sequenced T cells were considered lower bounds and underestimates. Since profiling was done on bulk unsorted PBMCs, naive and antigen-experienced compartments could not be conclusively compared.

On this clonotype itself: Its antigen is still unknown. No much larger clone exists at a distance of one base, and base qualities are not known.

The protocol used for the library was 5' RACE. The sequencer listed for this sample is Illumina HiSeq 2500. The second PCR ran for roughly 7 to 12 cycles and used a J-beta primer mix along with a sample-barcoded 5' primer. Each TCR beta cDNA molecule received a unique molecular identifier from a template-switch 5' adaptor carrying 12 random nucleotides. At least 3 million CDR3-containing paired-end reads were obtained from each sample. First-strand cDNA was synthesized from all RNA with the Mint cDNA synthesis kit, primed by a TRBC-specific oligonucleotide. All cDNA was treated with uracil-DNA glycosylase and then went through a first 18-cycle PCR with the universal primers M1SS and BC2_uni_R. In the source study's methods: For normalization, 1 million high-quality reads, each with a distinct molecular identifier, were randomly selected from each sample. Instead of being binned into consensus sequences, reads that shared molecular identifiers were thrown out. MiTCR, set to a Q25 quality threshold and the strictest error-elimination algorithm, was used for CDR3 identification, clonotype clustering and error correction. A nonparametric unseen species model using Euler transformation provided a lower-bound estimate of total TCR beta diversity. The public reads were reanalyzed by TCRdb: fastp trimming at Q25, MiXCR alignment, in-frame beta chains only. Identical CDR3 protein sequences are pooled into one entry, listed with their most common genes and DNA. The V and J calls reflect TCRdb's pipeline rather than the authors' work. The sample profile shows about 1.4 million distinct CDR3 sequences; 59% of them were found once. Over 6.5% of the sample goes to the ten largest clones.

The donors were a few dozen Caucasian individuals from Russia, aged roughly 6 to 90 years, who were systemically healthy. Each donor gave ten milliliters of peripheral blood, collected into EDTA-treated Vacutainer tubes. PBMCs were isolated by Ficoll-Paque density-gradient centrifugation, with at least 7 million obtained per sample. Total RNA, at least 6 micrograms per sample, was extracted from PBMCs with Trizol reagent. The percentages of naive CD45RAhigh/CD27high T cells were determined by flow cytometry on a PBMC aliquot from every donor. V and J lose 7 bases and 12 bases, and a span of 16 bases separates them. The germline V gene sets CDR1 to MNHNS and CDR2 to SASEGT. Reading from cysteine to phenylalanine, the CDR3 counts 12 amino acids. Just CDR3 DNA is preserved here, 36 bases in frame from base 1.

The sample comprised blood. This chain is built from TRBV6-1 and TRBJ2-1, with TRBD2 perhaps the D gene, on 5 matching bases. The receptor was isolated from a man in his late teens or twenties in good health. CDR3 protein: CASMEPTRGQFF. The sequence in DNA is TGTGCCAGCATGGAACCCACTCGGGGGCAGTTCTTC.